The clone carrying this T cell receptor (beta chain) was seen only a few times. Its antigen is unidentified. TCRdb processed the 5' RACE reads anew with MiXCR; each CDR3 protein has one entry. The sample consists of about 210,000 distinct CDR3 sequences, approximately 10% of them appearing once. This entry belongs to a study of T-cell memory formation after mild COVID-19. V was pared by 6 bases and J by 4 bases, with 12 bases between. CDR3 length: 14 residues. Germline-derived CDR1 and CDR2 are LGHNA and YNFKEQ. Study-wide results and limits: Confirmation was lacking for SARS-CoV-2 specificity of second-wave clones that peaked on day 37. The main location of contracting CD4+ clones was CM and EM, and that of contracting CD8+ clones was EMRA. Some responding clones appeared in pre-infection memory, suggesting cross-reactive memory joined.

The sequenced sample was PBMCs or a T cell subset sorted from them (not recorded which). The sequence was obtained from a young man who had mild COVID-19 (a few samples of this study predate the infection). Cell type and time point are not known. The chain joins TRBV4-2 to TRBJ2-2; possible D gene TRBD2, 5 bases. For the CDR3, the DNA is TGTGCCAGCAGGCAGTTACGGGGCACCGGGGAGCTGTTTTTT. As protein: CASRQLRGTGELFF.